This T cell receptor (beta chain) was obtained from a study of blood T cells in healthy people across ages (dated by TCRdb to the mid-2010s). Regarding the study in general: Template switching captured roughly one uniquely barcoded TCR beta cDNA molecule per two T cells in model experiments. The study measured age-related changes in TCR beta repertoire diversity using deep sequencing normalized with unique cDNA molecular identifiers. Four age groups were formed from the donors: young (average approximately 16 years), middle-aged (just under 40), aged (under 70) and long-lived (approximately 78). Two additional independent replicas of 1 million unique cDNA reads from the same blood draw were analyzed for two donors (one aged 18 to 30 and one aged 80 or older). Donors of different ages were randomly distributed across sequencing lanes to avoid experimental bias. The full study reports these points: Bulk unsorted PBMC profiling prevented conclusive comparison of naive and antigen-experienced compartments. The percentage of naive T cells measured by flow cytometry correlated strongly with observed TCR beta diversity. The long-lived group showed more naive CD4+ T cells, fewer expanded clones and increased TCR diversity than the aged group, suggesting age selection. Observed TCR beta diversity per million T cells fell roughly linearly with age, and a significant reduction was already apparent by age roughly 40. Because donor CMV infection status was unknown, age-related changes in expanded clonotypes were potentially confounded. Estimates of total diversity based on one million sequenced T cells were regarded as lower bounds and as underestimates.

The library came from 5' RACE. Sequencing was carried out with an Illumina HiSeq 2500. A second PCR of roughly 7 to 11 cycles was performed with a sample-barcoded 5' primer and a J-beta primer mix. A template-switch 5' adaptor carrying 12 random nucleotides introduced a unique molecular identifier onto each TCR beta cDNA molecule. At least 2.5 million CDR3-containing paired-end reads were obtained from each sample. All of the RNA was converted into first-strand cDNA using the Mint cDNA synthesis kit, with a TRBC-specific oligonucleotide serving as the primer. All cDNA was treated with uracil-DNA glycosylase and then went through a first 18-cycle PCR with the universal primers M1SS and BC2_uni_R. Per the authors' processing: Normalization of each sample was performed by random selection of 1 million high-quality reads, each carrying a distinct molecular identifier. Instead of being binned into consensus sequences, reads with shared molecular identifiers were discarded. MiTCR, set to a Q25 quality threshold and the strictest error-elimination algorithm, was used for CDR3 identification, clonotype clustering and error correction. A nonparametric unseen species model using Euler transformation provided a lower-bound estimate of total TCR beta diversity. TCRdb trimmed the raw reads at Q25, called clones with MiXCR and kept productive beta chains. Each record represents a unique CDR3 protein, reported with the most common genes and DNA among its rows. It is TCRdb's table, rather than the study itself, that gives the V and J calls and clone size. This sample is represented by approximately 810,000 distinct CDR3 sequences; around 34% of them were singletons. The ten largest clones take up 10% to 15% of the sample.

The approximately 39 donors, aged 6 to 90 years, were systemically healthy Caucasian individuals from Russia. Approximately 9.3 milliliters of peripheral blood were drawn from each donor into EDTA-treated Vacutainer tubes. Ficoll-Paque density-gradient centrifugation was used to isolate PBMCs, with at least 6.5 million per sample. Total RNA, at least 6 micrograms per sample, was extracted from PBMCs with Trizol reagent. For every donor, flow cytometry on a PBMC aliquot measured the percentage of naive CD45RAhigh/CD27high T cells. This clonotype showed up just a few times. This clone's antigen is unknown. No quality values exist for individual bases; no much larger clone is one base distant. CDR1 LGHDT and CDR2 YNNKEL were looked up in the germline V gene (reference sequence). V is reduced by 1 base and J by 2 bases, leaving a spacing of 6 bases between them. The CDR3 numbers 15 residues from cysteine through phenylalanine. CDR3 DNA only is kept here, 45 bases in frame from base 1.

Sequenced: blood. The rearranged chain carries TRBV3-1 and TRBJ1-6, with the D segment identity uncertain. The clonotype comes from a man between 18 and 35 years old in good health. The nucleotides are TGTGCCAGCAGCCAAGGTCCGGCCTATAATTCACCCCTCCACTTT. Translation gives CASSQGPAYNSPLHF.